This record covers a single T cell receptor beta chain. The antigen is unknown. The sample originates from a study of cytomegalovirus exposure and HLA in healthy donors. Turning to the study itself: When 398 donors were genotyped, roughly four fifths of them were found to fall in the Caucasian-associated ancestry cluster.

Study-wide findings and caveats: Later on, an analysis tied 15,000 to 20,000 TCR beta sequences to HLA alleles at 0.05 false discovery rate.

Amplification used 60 Vbeta primers and 13 Jbeta primers. Clones were read by immunoSEQ multiplex PCR, and TCRdb kept only the in-frame ones, dropping some. The table lists about 160,000 clones, around 64% of them singletons. As for the donors, each was a healthy bone marrow donor. Sequencing used PBMCs. The clonotype was recovered from a woman in her twenties or thirties in good health and CMV-seronegative.

CDR3 in amino acids: CASSRQYNEQFF. DNA for the CDR3: TGTGCCAGCAGTAGACAATACAATGAGCAGTTCTTC. The J gene is TRBJ2-1, the V gene TRBV28; D is unresolved. The CDR3 totals 12 residues. V was clipped by 5 bases and J by 4 bases, with 6 bases between them. Germline CDR1 is MDHEN and CDR2 is SYDVKM.